This record concerns one T cell receptor (beta chain) sequence. The data were taken from a study of blood T cell repertoires in COVID-19. Study overall: Sources were T cells, B-cell-depleted T cells, or PBMCs; the material itself was cDNA or gDNA.

Clones were sequenced by immunoSEQ multiplex PCR, and TCRdb holds only the in-frame ones, with some missing. The table lists fewer than 85,000 clones, 74% of them singletons. Germline V gene sequence: CDR1 SGHTA, CDR2 FQGNSA. The CDR3 covers 15 residues. The V gene end was trimmed by 4 bases and the J gene end by 6 bases; junction bases not matched to a gene: 8. The V call is TRBV7-2, the J call TRBJ2-3, with TRBD1 identical over 9 bases. The sequence was obtained from a human donor with acute or convalescent COVID-19. The donor label of this sample is uncertain. Sequencing input: peripheral blood. The CDR3 loop is CASSWGGQGRDTQYF. The CDR3 DNA reads TGTGCCAGCAGCTGGGGGGGACAGGGCAGGGATACGCAGTATTTT.